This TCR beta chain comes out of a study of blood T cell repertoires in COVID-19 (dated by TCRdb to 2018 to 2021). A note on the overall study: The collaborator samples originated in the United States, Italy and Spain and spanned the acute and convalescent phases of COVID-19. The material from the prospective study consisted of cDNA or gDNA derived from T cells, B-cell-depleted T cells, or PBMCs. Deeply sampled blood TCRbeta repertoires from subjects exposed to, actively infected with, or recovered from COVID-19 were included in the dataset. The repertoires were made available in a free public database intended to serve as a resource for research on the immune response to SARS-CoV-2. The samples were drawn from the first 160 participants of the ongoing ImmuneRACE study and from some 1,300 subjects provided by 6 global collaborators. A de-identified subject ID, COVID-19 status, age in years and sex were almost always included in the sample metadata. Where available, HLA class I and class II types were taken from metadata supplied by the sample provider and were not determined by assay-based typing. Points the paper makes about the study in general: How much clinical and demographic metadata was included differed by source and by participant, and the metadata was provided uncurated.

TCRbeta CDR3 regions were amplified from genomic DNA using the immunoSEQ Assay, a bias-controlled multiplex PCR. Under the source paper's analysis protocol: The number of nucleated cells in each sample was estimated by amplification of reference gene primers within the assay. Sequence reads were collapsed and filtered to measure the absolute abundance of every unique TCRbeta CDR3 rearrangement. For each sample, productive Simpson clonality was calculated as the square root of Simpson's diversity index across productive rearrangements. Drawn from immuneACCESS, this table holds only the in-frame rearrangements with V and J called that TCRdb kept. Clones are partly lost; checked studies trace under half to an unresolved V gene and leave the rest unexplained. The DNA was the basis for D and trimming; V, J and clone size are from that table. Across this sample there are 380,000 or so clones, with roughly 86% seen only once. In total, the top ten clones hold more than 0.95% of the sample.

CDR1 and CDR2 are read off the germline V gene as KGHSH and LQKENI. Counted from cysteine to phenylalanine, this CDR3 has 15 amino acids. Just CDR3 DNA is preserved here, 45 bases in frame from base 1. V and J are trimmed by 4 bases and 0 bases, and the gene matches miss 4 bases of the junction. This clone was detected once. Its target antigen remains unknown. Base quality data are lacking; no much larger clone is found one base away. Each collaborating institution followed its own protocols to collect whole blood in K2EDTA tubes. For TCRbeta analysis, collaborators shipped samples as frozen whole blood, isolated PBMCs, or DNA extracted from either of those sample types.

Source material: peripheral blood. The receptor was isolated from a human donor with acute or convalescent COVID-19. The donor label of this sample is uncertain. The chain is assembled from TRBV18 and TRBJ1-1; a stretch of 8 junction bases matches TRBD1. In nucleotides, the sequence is TGTGCCAGCTCACTTCTGGGACAGGTGAACACTGAAGCTTTCTTT. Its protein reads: CASSLLGQVNTEAFF.